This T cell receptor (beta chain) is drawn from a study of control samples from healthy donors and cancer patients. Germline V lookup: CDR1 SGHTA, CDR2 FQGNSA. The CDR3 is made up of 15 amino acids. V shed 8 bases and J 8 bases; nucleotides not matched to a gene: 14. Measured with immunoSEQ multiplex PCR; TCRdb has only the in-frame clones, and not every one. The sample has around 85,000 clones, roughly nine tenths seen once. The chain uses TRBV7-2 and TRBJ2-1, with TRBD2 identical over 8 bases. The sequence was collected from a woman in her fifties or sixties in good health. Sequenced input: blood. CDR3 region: CASGRAGGAGDEQFF. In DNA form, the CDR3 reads TGTGCCAGCGGGAGGGCGGGAGGCGCGGGGGATGAGCAGTTCTTC.